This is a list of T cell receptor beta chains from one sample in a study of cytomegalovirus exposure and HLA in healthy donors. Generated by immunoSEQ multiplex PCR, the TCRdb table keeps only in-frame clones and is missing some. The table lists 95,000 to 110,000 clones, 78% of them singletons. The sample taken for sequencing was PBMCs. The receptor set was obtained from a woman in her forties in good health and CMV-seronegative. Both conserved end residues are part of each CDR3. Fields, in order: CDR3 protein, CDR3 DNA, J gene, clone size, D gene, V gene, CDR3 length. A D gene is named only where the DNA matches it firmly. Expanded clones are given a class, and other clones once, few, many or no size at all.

cdr3_aa: CASSHHRTVGNEKLFF
cdr3_nt: TGCGCCAGCAGCCACCATCGGACAGTAGGAAATGAAAAACTGTTTTTT
j_call: TRBJ1-4
clone_size: NA
d_call: NA
v_call: TRBV4-1
cdr3_length: 16

cdr3_aa: CASSLVGSDTQYF
cdr3_nt: TGTGCCAGCAGCTTGGTCGGGTCAGATACGCAGTATTTT
j_call: TRBJ2-3
clone_size: NA
d_call: NA
v_call: TRBV5-8
cdr3_length: 13

cdr3_aa: CASSFIRDRNSNQPQHF
cdr3_nt: TGTGCCAGCAGTTTTATCCGGGACAGAAATAGCAATCAGCCCCAGCATTTT
j_call: TRBJ1-5
clone_size: NA
d_call: TRBD1
v_call: TRBV28
cdr3_length: 17

cdr3_aa: CASSDETGRSYNEQFF
cdr3_nt: TGTGCCAGCAGCGACGAGACAGGGCGGTCCTACAATGAGCAGTTCTTC
j_call: TRBJ2-1
clone_size: NA
d_call: TRBD1
v_call: TRBV11-2
cdr3_length: 16

cdr3_aa: CASSLDYLNTGELFF
cdr3_nt: TGCGCCAGCAGCTTGGACTACCTGAACACCGGGGAGCTGTTTTTT
j_call: TRBJ2-2
clone_size: NA
d_call: NA
v_call: TRBV5-1
cdr3_length: 15

cdr3_aa: CASSAAGGGPQHF
cdr3_nt: TGTGCCAGCAGTGCGGCAGGGGGAGGGCCCCAGCATTTT
j_call: TRBJ1-5
clone_size: NA
d_call: TRBD1
v_call: TRBV6-4
cdr3_length: 13

cdr3_aa: CASTLTVAEETQYF
cdr3_nt: TGTGCCAGCACCCTTACAGTAGCGGAAGAGACCCAGTACTTC
j_call: TRBJ2-5
clone_size: NA
d_call: NA
v_call: TRBV7-8
cdr3_length: 14

cdr3_aa: CATSRGIAGELHEQYF
cdr3_nt: TGTGCCACCAGCAGAGGTATAGCGGGAGAGCTCCACGAGCAGTACTTC
j_call: TRBJ2-7
clone_size: NA
d_call: TRBD2
v_call: TRBV15
cdr3_length: 16

cdr3_aa: CASSDYDRVDTQYF
cdr3_nt: TGTGCCAGCAGCGATTATGACAGGGTTGATACGCAGTATTTT
j_call: TRBJ2-3
clone_size: NA
d_call: TRBD1
v_call: TRBV6-1
cdr3_length: 14

cdr3_aa: CASSSSNSFDEQYF
cdr3_nt: TGTGCCAGCAGTTCCTCTAATTCGTTCGACGAGCAGTACTTC
j_call: TRBJ2-7
clone_size: NA
d_call: NA
v_call: TRBV27
cdr3_length: 14

cdr3_aa: CASSLMSLLAGGAGEQFF
cdr3_nt: TGTGCCAGCAGCTTAATGTCCCTACTAGCGGGAGGGGCGGGTGAGCAGTTCTTC
j_call: TRBJ2-1
clone_size: NA
d_call: TRBD2
v_call: TRBV7-2
cdr3_length: 18

cdr3_aa: CASSGHEQYF
cdr3_nt: TGTGCCAGCAGCGGCCACGAGCAGTACTTC
j_call: TRBJ2-7
clone_size: NA
d_call: NA
v_call: TRBV7-9
cdr3_length: 10

cdr3_aa: CASSLWWRSHATSTDTQYF
cdr3_nt: TGTGCCAGCAGTTTATGGTGGCGGTCCCATGCCACTAGCACAGATACGCAGTATTTT
j_call: TRBJ2-3
clone_size: NA
d_call: NA
v_call: TRBV27
cdr3_length: 19

cdr3_aa: CASSQVVRAGGSNQPQHF
cdr3_nt: TGCGCCAGCAGCCAAGTCGTGCGGGCAGGGGGTAGCAATCAGCCCCAGCATTTT
j_call: TRBJ1-5
clone_size: NA
d_call: TRBD1
v_call: TRBV4-1
cdr3_length: 18

cdr3_aa: CASSAVDGSSTDTQYF
cdr3_nt: TGTGCCAGCAGCGCGGTTGATGGGAGTAGCACAGATACGCAGTATTTT
j_call: TRBJ2-3
clone_size: NA
d_call: NA
v_call: TRBV13
cdr3_length: 16

cdr3_aa: CASSPPGTPYEQYF
cdr3_nt: TGTGCCAGCTCACCTCCCGGGACACCCTACGAGCAGTACTTC
j_call: TRBJ2-7
clone_size: NA
d_call: NA
v_call: TRBV18
cdr3_length: 14

cdr3_aa: CASSLSGRAKETQYF
cdr3_nt: TGTGCCAGCAGCTTAAGTGGGAGGGCCAAAGAGACCCAGTACTTC
j_call: TRBJ2-5
clone_size: once
d_call: TRBD2
v_call: TRBV7-2
cdr3_length: 15

cdr3_aa: CSAASALEQYF
cdr3_nt: TGCAGTGCTGCCAGCGCTCTCGAGCAGTACTTC
j_call: TRBJ2-7
clone_size: few
d_call: NA
v_call: TRBV20-1
cdr3_length: 11

cdr3_aa: CASSQVGSRKPFF
cdr3_nt: TGCGCCAGCAGCCAAGTTGGCTCACGAAAACCGTTTTTT
j_call: TRBJ1-4
clone_size: NA
d_call: NA
v_call: TRBV4-1
cdr3_length: 13

cdr3_aa: CASSASGSTDTQYF
cdr3_nt: TGTGCCAGCAGTGCTAGCGGGAGCACAGATACGCAGTATTTT
j_call: TRBJ2-3
clone_size: medium-sized
d_call: TRBD2
v_call: TRBV6-4
cdr3_length: 14

cdr3_aa: CASSLADTRPGWGPETQYF
cdr3_nt: TGTGCCAGCAGCTTGGCTGATACCCGGCCTGGTTGGGGGCCAGAGACCCAGTACTTC
j_call: TRBJ2-5
clone_size: few
d_call: NA
v_call: TRBV5-8
cdr3_length: 19

cdr3_aa: CSVPFRQAANYGYTF
cdr3_nt: TGCAGCGTTCCGTTCCGACAGGCGGCTAACTATGGCTACACCTTC
j_call: TRBJ1-2
clone_size: NA
d_call: NA
v_call: TRBV29-1
cdr3_length: 15

cdr3_aa: CASSITGGLYEQYF
cdr3_nt: TGTGCCAGTAGTATAACAGGGGGGCTATACGAGCAGTACTTC
j_call: TRBJ2-7
clone_size: NA
d_call: TRBD1
v_call: TRBV19
cdr3_length: 14